The 27 T cell receptor beta chains in this list originate from one sample, sequenced in a study of cytotoxic CD8 clonotypes in ibrutinib-treated CLL (dated by TCRdb to the early 2020s). The time point label here, explained by the study, means: approximately 11 months on ibrutinib. Library preparation employed the immunoSEQ multiplex PCR assay. TCRdb retrieved this table from immuneACCESS and kept in-frame rearrangements only. Not all clones are present; in checked studies, unresolved V genes account for under half, and no reason is known for the remainder. The sample table records tens of thousands of clones; around 68% of these occur just once. The ten largest clones take up 10% to 15% of the sample. This specimen consisted of PBMCs, obtained after 12 months of ibrutinib treatment. These TCRs come from a human donor with chronic lymphocytic leukemia.

This clone was observed a handful of times. The J gene is TRBJ1-6, the V gene TRBV5-1; TRBD1 is a possible D gene (6 bases). Deletions cut 3 bases from V and 1 base from J, with 14 bases between. This CDR3 comprises 17 residues. In germline, CDR1 is SGHRS, CDR2 YFSETQ. The CDR3 sequence: CASSSMGQGSYNSPLHF. CDR3 DNA sequence: TGCGCCAGCAGCTCTATGGGGCAGGGGTCCTATAATTCACCCCTCCACTTT.

The V call is TRBV7-6, the J call TRBJ1-6, with D perhaps TRBD1 (6 bases). The CDR3 consists of 14 residues. Germline lookup yields CDR1 SGHVS and CDR2 FNYEAQ. V dropped 3 bases and J dropped 10 bases, with 13 bases sitting between them. CDR3 bases: TGTGCCAGCAGCTTGGCAGGGGTGGTGTCACCCCTCCACTTT. As protein: CASSLAGVVSPLHF.

The V gene is TRBV7-3, the J gene TRBJ2-5; a possible D gene is TRBD2 (6 bases). V shed 5 bases and J shed 3 bases, with 10 bases lying between them. The germline CDR1 and CDR2 sequences are SGHTA and FQGTGA. The CDR3 sequence is 13 residues long. CDR3 loop: CASSGGREETQYF. CDR3 nucleotides: TGTGCCAGCAGCGGAGGGCGAGAAGAGACCCAGTACTTC.

The chain has TRBV6-1 and TRBJ1-2, with TRBD1 identical over 9 bases. V dropped 6 bases and J dropped 6; count of bases not matched to a gene: 11. Germline-derived CDR1 and CDR2 are MNHNS and SASEGT. This CDR3 is 15 amino acids long. The CDR3, as DNA: TGTGCCAGCAGGACACCGGGACAGGGATTAAATGGCTACACCTTC. This translates into CASRTPGQGLNGYTF.

This clone was observed a few times. The gene calls are TRBV19 and TRBJ1-5; a possible D gene is TRBD1 (5 bases). CDR1 and CDR2 (germline): LNHDA, SQIVND (reference sequence). The CDR3 spans 14 residues. Trimming cost V 6 bases and J 0 bases, with 9 bases left between them. The DNA for the CDR3 is TGTGCCAGTAGGACAGAGGATAGCAATCAGCCCCAGCATTTT. Amino acid sequence: CASRTEDSNQPQHF.

This chain uses TRBV7-2 with TRBJ1-2, with D possibly TRBD1 on 6 matching bases. Trimming removed 1 base at V and 0 bases at J, with 18 bases between. The length of the CDR3 is 18 residues. The germline CDR1 and CDR2 sequences are SGHTA and FQGNSA. The CDR3 region has the DNA TGTGCCAGCAGCTTAGGTTTGGGGGCGGGACCTACTAACTATGGCTACACCTTC. It codes for CASSLGLGAGPTNYGYTF.

The chain is built from TRBV5-1 and TRBJ1-2; D gene uncertain. CDR3 length: 14 amino acids. Between the trimmed V and J ends, which lost 2 bases and 6 bases, there was a span of 14 bases. Per germline, CDR1 SGHRS and CDR2 YFSETQ. CDR3 in DNA: TGCGCCAGCAGCTTTTCGGGGAGGGTTAATGGCTACACCTTC. Translation gives CASSFSGRVNGYTF. Combining the CDR3 with reference TRBV5-1 and TRBJ1-2 gives the whole variable domain KAGVTQTPRYLIKTRGQQVTLSCSPISGHRSVSWYQQTPGQGLQFLFEYFSETQRNKGNFPGRFSGRQFSNSRSEMNVSTLELGDSALYLCASSFSGRVNGYTFGSGTRLTVV.

The V and J genes are TRBV19 and TRBJ2-1, with no clear D. Germline V gene data show CDR1 as LNHDA and CDR2 as SQIVND (reference sequence). CDR3 length: 11 residues. Trimming took off 3 bases at V and 8 bases at J, with 5 bases between the two ends. Here the CDR3 reads CASSIMDEQFF. Here the CDR3 DNA reads TGTGCCAGTAGTATCATGGATGAGCAGTTCTTC.

This chain joins TRBV10-3 and TRBJ1-1; TRBD1 matches at 7 bases. J gave up 4 bases and V 4 bases, and 6 bases lay outside the gene matches. The CDR3 runs to 14 residues. Germline CDR1 and CDR2: ENHRY and SYGVKD. The CDR3 is CAISGGRGGTEAFF. The CDR3 bases are TGTGCCATCAGTGGTGGCAGGGGGGGCACTGAAGCTTTCTTT.

This chain links TRBV4-2 with TRBJ2-2; 11 positions agree with TRBD2. This CDR3 comprises 17 residues. The germline CDR1 and CDR2 sequences are LGHNA and YNFKEQ. With V trimmed by 4 bases and J by 4 bases, 8 bases remained unmatched. CDR3 region: CASSRELAGDTTGELFF. For the CDR3, the DNA is TGTGCCAGCAGCCGAGAACTAGCGGGGGACACCACCGGGGAGCTGTTTTTT.

This clone was detected once. This chain links TRBV5-1 with TRBJ1-1; 7 bases line up with TRBD1. The J segment lost 1 base and the V segment lost 0 bases, leaving 12 bases of the junction unmatched. This CDR3 spans 18 amino acids. Germline V lookup: CDR1 SGHRS, CDR2 YFSETQ. CDR3 sequence (DNA): TGCGCCAGCAGCTTGGGGCAACCGGGACAGAGGACGAACACTGAAGCTTTCTTT. Its protein product is CASSLGQPGQRTNTEAFF. Full variable domain (missing parts from reference TRBV5-1 and TRBJ1-1): KAGVTQTPRYLIKTRGQQVTLSCSPISGHRSVSWYQQTPGQGLQFLFEYFSETQRNKGNFPGRFSGRQFSNSRSEMNVSTLELGDSALYLCASSLGQPGQRTNTEAFFGQGTRLTVV.

Judged by abundance, this clone is medium-sized. The genes are TRBV7-2 and TRBJ1-2; D possibly corresponds to TRBD1 (5 bases). V was clipped by 1 base and J by 1 base, with 13 bases between them. Germline V lookup: CDR1 SGHTA, CDR2 FQGNSA. CDR3 length: 16 residues. DNA of the CDR3: TGTGCCAGCAGCTTAGAGGGAGGGGATTTTAACTATGGCTACACCTTC. Its protein is CASSLEGGDFNYGYTF.

The CDR3 region is CASSLGDSNSNQPQHF. The CDR3 nucleotides are TGTGCCAGCAGCTTGGGGGACAGTAATAGCAATCAGCCCCAGCATTTT. V and J are TRBV5-6 and TRBJ1-5; 7 nucleotides align to TRBD1. The CDR3 spans 16 residues. J lost 0 bases, V lost 0 bases, and 3 bases had no gene match. In germline, CDR1 is SGHDT, CDR2 YYEEEE.

This sequence joins TRBV6-5 and TRBJ1-5; D is undetermined. Trimming removed 6 bases at V and 1 base at J, with 13 bases between. This CDR3 is built from 15 residues. Per germline, CDR1 MNHEY and CDR2 SVGAGI. The CDR3 here is CASRVSGGSNQPQHF. DNA for the CDR3: TGTGCCAGCAGAGTCTCAGGAGGGAGCAATCAGCCCCAGCATTTT.

V usage is TRBV19 and J usage is TRBJ1-1; 7 nucleotides align to TRBD1. This CDR3 is 14 amino acids long. Germline trimming cut 6 bases from V and 1 base from J; bases unmatched to any gene: 5. Per the germline V gene, CDR1 is LNHDA and CDR2 is SQIVND (reference sequence). CDR3 DNA sequence: TGTGCCAGTAGGTTGGGGACAGCGAACACTGAAGCTTTCTTT. Its translation: CASRLGTANTEAFF.

V usage is TRBV11-3 and J usage is TRBJ2-2; 7 positions match TRBD1. This CDR3 comprises 16 residues. Trimming took 5 bases from V and 4 from J; bases not matched to a gene: 10. The germline gives CDR1 SGHNT, CDR2 YENEEA. In nucleotides, the CDR3 is TGTGCCAGCAGCGCGAGGGACAGCATATTCACCGGGGAGCTGTTTTTT. Protein product: CASSARDSIFTGELFF.

The chain employs TRBV6-5 and TRBJ2-7, with 7 bases lining up with TRBD1. With V trimmed by 5 bases and J by 3 bases, 7 bases remained unmatched. The CDR3 is 14 residues long. Germline CDR1 and CDR2: MNHEY and SVGAGI. CDR3 loop: CASSRDRVYYEQYF. The CDR3 nucleotides read TGTGCCAGCAGTCGGGACAGAGTCTACTACGAGCAGTACTTC.

This clone came up a few times. The rearrangement joins TRBV7-9 to TRBJ1-2, with a weak D call TRBD1 (5 bases). Trimming removed 5 bases from V and 9 bases from J, with 13 bases in between. Germline CDR1 is SEHNR and CDR2 is FQNEAQ (reference sequence). The CDR3 has 12 amino acids. CDR3 amino acids: CASSPDDSSYTF. The CDR3 nucleotides read TGTGCCAGCAGCCCCGATGACAGCAGCTACACCTTC.

This chain uses TRBV18 with TRBJ2-7; possibly TRBD1 for D (6 bases). Germline V gene lookup returns CDR1 KGHSH and CDR2 LQKENI. V was shortened by 6 bases and J by 2 bases, with 17 bases between the two germline ends. The CDR3 sequence is 15 residues long. CDR3 nucleotides: TGTGCCAGCTCGCACAGGGACACGGGACCCTACGAGCAGTACTTC. This codes for CASSHRDTGPYEQYF.

The chain couples TRBV2 to TRBJ2-7, with TRBD1 identical over 7 bases. This CDR3 region has 15 residues. J was trimmed by 2 bases and V by 2 bases; bases with no gene match: 6. CDR1 and CDR2 from the germline V gene are SNHLY and FYNNEI. As DNA, the CDR3 is TGTGCCAGCAGTGAAATGGCAGGGGGTACCTACGAGCAGTACTTC. It codes for CASSEMAGGTYEQYF.

To note about this clone: The junction does not match germline at one end; this may be a read error. The chain employs TRBV15 and TRBJ1-5; D is undetermined. This CDR3 spans 13 amino acids. CDR1 and CDR2 (germline): LNHNV, YYDKDF (reference sequence). The CDR3 sequence is CATTRDSNQPQHF. The CDR3 DNA reads TGTGCCACCACCAGAGATAGCAATCAGCCCCAGCATTTT.

V gene TRBV6-5 combines with J gene TRBJ2-1; D is possibly TRBD1 (6 bases). Germline values: CDR1 MNHEY, CDR2 SVGAGI. CDR3 length: 15 residues. Trimming shortened V by 0 bases and J by 7 bases, and 13 bases separated the two germline ends. The chain's CDR3 is CASSYSFEQGNEQFF. The DNA for the CDR3 is TGTGCCAGCAGTTACTCATTCGAACAGGGTAATGAGCAGTTCTTC.

The gene calls are TRBV5-1 and TRBJ2-5, with 8 bases matching TRBD2. The trim removed 3 bases at V and 4 bases at J, leaving 11 bases unmatched. Germline-derived CDR1 and CDR2 are SGHRS and YFSETQ. The CDR3 is 16 residues long. CDR3 DNA: TGCGCCAGCAGCTGGGGGAATCCAGCGGGGGCAGAGACCCAGTACTTC. This gives the protein CASSWGNPAGAETQYF.

The gene calls are TRBV6-1 and TRBJ1-6, with 7 bases that match TRBD1. Germline values: CDR1 MNHNS, CDR2 SASEGT. This CDR3 has 16 residues. The trim removed 4 bases at V and 5 bases at J, leaving 8 bases unmatched. CDR3 sequence: CASSAQTGPHNSPLHF. DNA of the CDR3: TGTGCCAGCAGTGCCCAGACAGGGCCCCATAATTCACCCCTCCACTTT.

V is TRBV6-6 and J is TRBJ1-6; 10 nucleotides align to TRBD1. V lost 8 bases and J lost 7; bases outside the gene matches: 2. The germline V gene encodes CDR1 MNHNY and CDR2 SVGAGI (reference sequence). The CDR3 is 13 amino acids. The CDR3 spells CASDRGPNSPLHF. Here the CDR3 DNA reads TGTGCCAGCGACAGGGGGCCCAATTCACCCCTCCACTTT.

The chain carries TRBV7-9 and TRBJ1-2; the D is unclear. Germline CDR1 SEHNR, CDR2 FQNEAQ (reference sequence). The CDR3 totals 15 residues. Trimming pared 1 base from V and 5 bases from J, leaving 14 bases between. The CDR3 is CASSLGQMKRYGYTF. The DNA of the CDR3 is TGTGCCAGCAGCTTAGGCCAGATGAAGAGGTATGGCTACACCTTC.

The V call is TRBV19, the J call TRBJ1-3; tentatively, D is TRBD1 (6 bases). The CDR3 is made up of 15 amino acids. CDR1 LNHDA and CDR2 SQIVND come from the germline V gene (reference sequence). The V end lost 7 bases, the J end lost 0 bases, and 13 bases lay between the germline ends. This CDR3 is CASTDTGYSGNTIYF. The CDR3 region has the DNA TGTGCCAGTACCGACACAGGGTACTCTGGAAACACCATATATTTT.